Listed below are T cell receptor beta chains from one sample, sequenced in a study of shared clonotypes between healthy human individuals. Using immunoSEQ multiplex PCR, the repertoire was profiled, and TCRdb retains in-frame clones only, with some absent. The sample consists of around 1,100,000 clones, roughly 80% of them appearing once. The sequenced material came from memory CD4+ T cells from PBMCs. These TCRs come from a man aged 18-30 years in good health. Some clones in this sample may be carry-over from other donors' samples. Both conserved end residues are part of each CDR3. D genes are given only for firm matches. Clone size is stated in some rows and not others, as once, few, many or a class when expanded.

j_gene: TRBJ1-5; v_gene: TRBV6-1; d_gene: TRBD1; abundance: -; CDR3nt: TGTGCCAGCAGTATTCAGGGGGCACAGCAGCCCCAGCATTTT; CDR3aa: CASSIQGAQQPQHF
j_gene: TRBJ2-5; v_gene: TRBV21-1; d_gene: -; abundance: -; CDR3nt: TGTGCCAGCAGCCCCGCCGGACAGGGGGCGCGAGAGACCCAGTACTTC; CDR3aa: CASSPAGQGARETQYF
j_gene: TRBJ1-2; v_gene: TRBV9; d_gene: TRBD1; abundance: -; CDR3nt: TGTGCCAGCAGCGTAGGTTGGGGACAGGGTGGCTACACCTTC; CDR3aa: CASSVGWGQGGYTF
j_gene: TRBJ1-5; v_gene: TRBV5-5; d_gene: TRBD1; abundance: -; CDR3nt: TGTGCCAGCAGCTCGGCGGACAGGGCGGTTCAGCCCCAGCATTTT; CDR3aa: CASSSADRAVQPQHF
j_gene: TRBJ2-3; v_gene: TRBV11-2; d_gene: TRBD1; abundance: -; CDR3nt: TGTGCCAGCAGAAAGGGACAGGGGGTCACAGATACGCAGTATTTT; CDR3aa: CASRKGQGVTDTQYF
j_gene: TRBJ2-3; v_gene: TRBV2; d_gene: -; abundance: -; CDR3nt: TGTGCCAGCAGGCCGACTGGGTGGGATACGCAGTATTTT; CDR3aa: CASRPTGWDTQYF
j_gene: TRBJ2-2; v_gene: TRBV18; d_gene: TRBD2; abundance: -; CDR3nt: TGTGCCAGCTCACCACCACCGGGAGGGCCGAACACCGGGGAGCTGTTTTTT; CDR3aa: CASSPPPGGPNTGELFF
j_gene: TRBJ2-1; v_gene: TRBV7-3; d_gene: -; abundance: -; CDR3nt: TGTGCCAGCAGCCCCGACGCGGGCTCCTACAATGAGCAGTTCTTC; CDR3aa: CASSPDAGSYNEQFF
j_gene: TRBJ2-3; v_gene: TRBV28; d_gene: -; abundance: once; CDR3nt: TGTGCCAGCAGTCCAAATACAGATACGCAGTATTTT; CDR3aa: CASSPNTDTQYF
j_gene: TRBJ2-5; v_gene: TRBV6-5; d_gene: TRBD1; abundance: -; CDR3nt: TGTGCCAGCAGATTCACGGGACAGGGGCCCCTGGACTTC; CDR3aa: CASRFTGQGPLDF